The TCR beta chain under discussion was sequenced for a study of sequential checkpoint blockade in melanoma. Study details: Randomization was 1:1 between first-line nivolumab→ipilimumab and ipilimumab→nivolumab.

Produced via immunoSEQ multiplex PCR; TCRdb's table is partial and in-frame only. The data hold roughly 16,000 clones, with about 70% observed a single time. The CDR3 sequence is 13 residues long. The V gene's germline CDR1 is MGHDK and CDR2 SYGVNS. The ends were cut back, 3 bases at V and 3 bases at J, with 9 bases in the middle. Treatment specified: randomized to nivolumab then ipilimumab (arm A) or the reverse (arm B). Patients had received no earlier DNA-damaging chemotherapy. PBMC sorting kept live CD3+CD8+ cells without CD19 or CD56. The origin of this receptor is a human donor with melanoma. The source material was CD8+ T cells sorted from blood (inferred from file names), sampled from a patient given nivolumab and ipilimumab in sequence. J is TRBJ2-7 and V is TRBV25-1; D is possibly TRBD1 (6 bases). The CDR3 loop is CASSDYRVYEQYF. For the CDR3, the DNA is TGTGCCAGCAGTGACTACAGGGTCTACGAGCAGTACTTC.